This T cell receptor (beta chain) was found in a study of blood T cells in healthy people across ages. Only a few counts were recorded for this clonotype. Donors gave roughly 10 milliliters of peripheral blood apiece. Primers used in a second PCR of roughly 6 to 12 cycles were a sample-barcoded 5' primer and a J-beta primer mix. Each cDNA molecule was tagged by a template-switch adaptor that had 12 random nucleotides. Each CDR3 protein gets one entry after TCRdb re-called the 5' RACE reads with MiXCR. The table includes roughly 800,000 distinct CDR3 sequences, around a quarter detected once. The germline V gene encodes CDR1 MGHRA and CDR2 YSYEKL. Trimming cost V 9 bases and J 4 bases, with 21 bases left between them. This CDR3 is 15 amino acids long. The data also belong to a second study, concerning T cells of mothers and their children.

Sequencing input: blood. The TCR sequence derives from a boy aged 10-17 years in good health. This chain joins TRBV4-1 and TRBJ1-1, with D maybe TRBD1 (5 bases). This chain's CDR3 is CASSSAGMRATEAFF. The CDR3 region has the DNA TGCGCCAGTTCGTCGGCAGGGATGAGGGCCACTGAAGCTTTCTTT.